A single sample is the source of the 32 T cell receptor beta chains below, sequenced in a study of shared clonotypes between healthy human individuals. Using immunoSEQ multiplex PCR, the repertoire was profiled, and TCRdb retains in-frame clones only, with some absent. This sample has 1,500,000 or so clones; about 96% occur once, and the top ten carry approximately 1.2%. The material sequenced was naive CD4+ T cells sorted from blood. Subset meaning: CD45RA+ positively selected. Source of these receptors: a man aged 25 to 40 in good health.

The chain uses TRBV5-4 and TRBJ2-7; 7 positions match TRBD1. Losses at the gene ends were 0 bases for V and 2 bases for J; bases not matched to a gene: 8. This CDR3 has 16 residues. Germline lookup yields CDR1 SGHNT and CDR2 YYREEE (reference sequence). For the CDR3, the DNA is TGTGCCAGCAGCTTGGACCCGACAGGGAGCACCTACGAGCAGTACTTC. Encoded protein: CASSLDPTGSTYEQYF.

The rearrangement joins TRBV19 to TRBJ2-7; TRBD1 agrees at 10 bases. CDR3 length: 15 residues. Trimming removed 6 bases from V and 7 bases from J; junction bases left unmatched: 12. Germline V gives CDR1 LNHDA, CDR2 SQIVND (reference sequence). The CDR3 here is CASRARGTGDEEQYF. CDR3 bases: TGTGCCAGTAGGGCCCGGGGGACAGGGGATGAGGAGCAGTACTTC. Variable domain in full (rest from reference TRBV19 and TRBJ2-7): DGGITQSPKYLFRKEGQNVTLSCEQNLNHDAMYWYRQDPGQGLRLIYYSQIVNDFQKGDIAEGYSVSREKKESFPLTVTSAQKNPTAFYLCASRARGTGDEEQYFGPGTRLTVT.

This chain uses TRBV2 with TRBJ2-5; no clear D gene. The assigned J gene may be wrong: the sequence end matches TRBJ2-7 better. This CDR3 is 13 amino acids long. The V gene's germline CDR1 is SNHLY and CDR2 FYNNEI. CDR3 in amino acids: CASSGPTNYEQYF. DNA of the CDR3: TGTGCCAGCAGTGGTCCCACGAACTACGAGCAGTACTTC.

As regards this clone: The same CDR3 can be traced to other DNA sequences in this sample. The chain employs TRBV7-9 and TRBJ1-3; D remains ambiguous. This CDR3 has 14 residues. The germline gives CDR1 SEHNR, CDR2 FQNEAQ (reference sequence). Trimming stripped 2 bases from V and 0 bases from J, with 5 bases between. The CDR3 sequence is CASSLSTSGNTIYF. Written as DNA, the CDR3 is TGTGCCAGCAGCTTAAGCACCTCTGGAAACACCATATATTTT.

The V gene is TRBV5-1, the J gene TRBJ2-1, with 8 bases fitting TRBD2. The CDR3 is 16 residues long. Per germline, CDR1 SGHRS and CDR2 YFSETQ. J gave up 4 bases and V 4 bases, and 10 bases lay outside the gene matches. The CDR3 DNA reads TGCGCCAGCAGCCCCAGCGGGAGTCAGTTGTACAATGAGCAGTTCTTC. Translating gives CASSPSGSQLYNEQFF.

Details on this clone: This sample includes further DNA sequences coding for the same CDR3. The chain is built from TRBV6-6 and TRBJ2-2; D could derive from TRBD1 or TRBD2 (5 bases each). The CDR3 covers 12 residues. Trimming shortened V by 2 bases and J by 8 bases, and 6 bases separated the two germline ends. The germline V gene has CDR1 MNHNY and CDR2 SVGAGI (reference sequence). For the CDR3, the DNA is TGTGCCAGCAGTTACGGGGGAGGGGAGCTGTTTTTT. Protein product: CASSYGGGELFF.

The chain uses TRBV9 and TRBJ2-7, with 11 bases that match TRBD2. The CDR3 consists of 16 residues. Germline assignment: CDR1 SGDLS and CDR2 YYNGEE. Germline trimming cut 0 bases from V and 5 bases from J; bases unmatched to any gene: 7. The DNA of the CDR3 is TGTGCCAGCAGCGTAGACGGGAGACTAGCGGGACACGAGCAGTACTTC. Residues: CASSVDGRLAGHEQYF.

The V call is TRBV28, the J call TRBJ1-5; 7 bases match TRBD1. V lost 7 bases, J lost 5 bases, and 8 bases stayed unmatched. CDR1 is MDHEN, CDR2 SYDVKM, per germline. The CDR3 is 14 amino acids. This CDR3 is CASNLGTAYQPQHF. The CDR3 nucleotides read TGTGCCAGCAACCTGGGGACAGCTTATCAGCCCCAGCATTTT.

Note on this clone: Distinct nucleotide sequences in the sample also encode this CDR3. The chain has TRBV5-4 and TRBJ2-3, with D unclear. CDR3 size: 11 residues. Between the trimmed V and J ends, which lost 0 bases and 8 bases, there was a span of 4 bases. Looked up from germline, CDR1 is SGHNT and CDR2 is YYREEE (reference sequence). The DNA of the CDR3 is TGTGCCAGCAGCTTGGGAGTTACGCAGTATTTT. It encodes CASSLGVTQYF. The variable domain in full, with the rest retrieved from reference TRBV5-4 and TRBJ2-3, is ETGVTQSPTHLIKTRGQQVTLRCSSQSGHNTVSWYQQALGQGPQFIFQYYREEENGRGNFPPRFSGLQFPNYSSELNVNALELDDSALYLCASSLGVTQYFGPGTRLTVL.

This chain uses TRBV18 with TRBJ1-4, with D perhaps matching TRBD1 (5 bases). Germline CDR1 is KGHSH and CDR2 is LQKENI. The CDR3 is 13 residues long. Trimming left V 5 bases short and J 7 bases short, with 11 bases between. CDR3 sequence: CASSTGDFEKLFF. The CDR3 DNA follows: TGTGCCAGCTCAACAGGAGACTTTGAAAAACTGTTTTTT. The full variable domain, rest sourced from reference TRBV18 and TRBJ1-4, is NAGVMQNPRHLVRRRGQEARLRCSPMKGHSHVYWYRQLPEEGLKFMVYLQKENIIDESGMPKERFSAEFPKEGPSILRIQQVVRGDSAAYFCASSTGDFEKLFFGSGTQLSVL.

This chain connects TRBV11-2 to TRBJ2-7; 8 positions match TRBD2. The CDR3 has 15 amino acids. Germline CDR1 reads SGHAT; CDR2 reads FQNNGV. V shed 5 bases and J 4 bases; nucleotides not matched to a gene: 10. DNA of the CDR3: TGTGCCAGCAGCCTCAAGCGGGAGTTCCGGTACGAGCAGTACTTC. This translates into CASSLKREFRYEQYF.

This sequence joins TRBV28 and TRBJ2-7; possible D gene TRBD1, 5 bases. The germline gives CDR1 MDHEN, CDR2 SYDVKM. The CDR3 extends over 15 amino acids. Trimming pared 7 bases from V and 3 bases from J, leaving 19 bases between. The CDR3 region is CASNIGHNKNYEQYF. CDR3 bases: TGTGCCAGCAACATCGGACACAACAAGAACTACGAGCAGTACTTC.

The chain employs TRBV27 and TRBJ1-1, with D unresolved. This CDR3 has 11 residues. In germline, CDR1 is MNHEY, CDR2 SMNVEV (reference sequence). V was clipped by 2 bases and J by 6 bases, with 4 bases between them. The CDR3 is CASSLSAEAFF. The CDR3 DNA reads TGTGCCAGCAGTTTAAGCGCTGAAGCTTTCTTT.

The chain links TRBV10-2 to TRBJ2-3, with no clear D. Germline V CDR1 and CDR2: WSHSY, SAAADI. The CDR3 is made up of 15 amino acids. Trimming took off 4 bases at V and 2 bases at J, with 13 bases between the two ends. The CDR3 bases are TGCGCCAGCAGTGGGTGGGGAACAATCACAGATACGCAGTATTTT. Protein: CASSGWGTITDTQYF.

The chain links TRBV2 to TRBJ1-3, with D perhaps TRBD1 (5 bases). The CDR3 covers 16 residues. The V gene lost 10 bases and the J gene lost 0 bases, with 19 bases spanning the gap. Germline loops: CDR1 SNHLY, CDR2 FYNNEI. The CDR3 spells CAITLSGDPSGNTIYF. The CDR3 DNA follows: TGTGCCATCACACTGAGTGGGGACCCCTCTGGAAACACCATATATTTT.

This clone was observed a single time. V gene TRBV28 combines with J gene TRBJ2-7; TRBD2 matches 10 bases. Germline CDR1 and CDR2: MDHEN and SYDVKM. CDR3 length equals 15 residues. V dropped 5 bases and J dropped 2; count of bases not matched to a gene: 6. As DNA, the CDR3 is TGTGCCAGCAGTAGTACAGCGGGAGGGCCCTACGAGCAGTACTTC. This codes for CASSSTAGGPYEQYF. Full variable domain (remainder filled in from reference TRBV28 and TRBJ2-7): DVKVTQSSRYLVKRTGEKVFLECVQDMDHENMFWYRQDPGLGLRLIYFSYDVKMKEKGDIPEGYSVSREKKERFSLILESASTNQTSMYLCASSSTAGGPYEQYFGPGTRLTVT.

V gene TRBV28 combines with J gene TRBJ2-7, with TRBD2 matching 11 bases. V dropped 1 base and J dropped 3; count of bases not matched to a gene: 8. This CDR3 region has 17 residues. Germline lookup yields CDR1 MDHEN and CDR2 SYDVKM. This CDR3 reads CASSLLAGGRGVYEQYF. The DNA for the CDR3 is TGTGCCAGCAGTTTATTAGCGGGAGGGCGGGGCGTCTACGAGCAGTACTTC.

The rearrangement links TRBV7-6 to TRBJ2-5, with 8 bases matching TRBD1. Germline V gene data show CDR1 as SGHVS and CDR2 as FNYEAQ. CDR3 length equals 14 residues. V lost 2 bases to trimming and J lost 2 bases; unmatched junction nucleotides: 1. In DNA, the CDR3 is TGTGCCAGCAGCTTAAGGGACAGGCAAGAGACCCAGTACTTC. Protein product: CASSLRDRQETQYF. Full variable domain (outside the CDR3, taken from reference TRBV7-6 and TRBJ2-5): GAGVSQSPRYKVTKRGQDVALRCDPISGHVSLYWYRQALGQGPEFLTYFNYEAQQDKSGLPNDRFSAERPEGSISTLTIQRTEQRDSAMYRCASSLRDRQETQYFGPGTRLLVL.

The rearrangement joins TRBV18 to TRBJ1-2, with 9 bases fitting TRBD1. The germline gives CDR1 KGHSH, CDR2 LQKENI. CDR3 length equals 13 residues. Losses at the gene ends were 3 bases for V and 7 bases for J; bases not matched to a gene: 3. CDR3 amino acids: CASSPGTGIGYTF. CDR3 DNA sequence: TGTGCCAGCTCACCCGGGACAGGGATTGGCTACACCTTC.

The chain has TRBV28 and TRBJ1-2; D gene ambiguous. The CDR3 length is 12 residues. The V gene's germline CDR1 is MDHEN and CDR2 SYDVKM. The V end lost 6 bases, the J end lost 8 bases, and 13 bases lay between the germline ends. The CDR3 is CASRPPQGGYTF. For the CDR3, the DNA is TGTGCCAGCAGGCCACCCCAAGGGGGCTACACCTTC.

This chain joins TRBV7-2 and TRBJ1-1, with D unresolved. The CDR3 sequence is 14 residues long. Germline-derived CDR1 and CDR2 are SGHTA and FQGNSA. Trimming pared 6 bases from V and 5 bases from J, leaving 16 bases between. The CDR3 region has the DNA TGTGCCAGCAGTACCCTCCGCAGCCTGACTGAAGCTTTCTTT. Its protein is CASSTLRSLTEAFF.

CDR3 coding DNA: TGTGCCAGCTCACGTGACTCTCCCTACGAGCAGTACTTC. This translates into CASSRDSPYEQYF. This chain connects TRBV18 to TRBJ2-7; no definite D call. This CDR3 comprises 13 residues. V lost 4 bases to trimming and J lost 2 bases, with 9 bases between them. The V gene's germline CDR1 is KGHSH and CDR2 LQKENI.

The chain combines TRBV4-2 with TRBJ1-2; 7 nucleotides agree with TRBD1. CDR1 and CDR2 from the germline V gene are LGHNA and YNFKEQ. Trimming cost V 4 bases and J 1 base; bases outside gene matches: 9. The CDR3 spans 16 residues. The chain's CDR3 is CASSLETGSYNYGYTF. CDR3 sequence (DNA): TGTGCCAGCAGCCTAGAGACAGGGAGTTATAACTATGGCTACACCTTC.

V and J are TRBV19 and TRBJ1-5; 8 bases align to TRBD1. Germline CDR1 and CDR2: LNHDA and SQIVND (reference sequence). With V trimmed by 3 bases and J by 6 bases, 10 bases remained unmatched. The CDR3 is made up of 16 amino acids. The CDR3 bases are TGTGCCAGTAGTATTAATCCCGACAGGGGAATTCAGCCCCAGCATTTT. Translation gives CASSINPDRGIQPQHF.

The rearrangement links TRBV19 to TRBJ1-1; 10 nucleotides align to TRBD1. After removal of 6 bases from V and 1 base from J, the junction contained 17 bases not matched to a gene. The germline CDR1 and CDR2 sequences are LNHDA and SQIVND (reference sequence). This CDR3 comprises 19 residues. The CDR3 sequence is CASRTRDRGNSGKNTEAFF. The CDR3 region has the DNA TGTGCCAGTAGAACAAGGGACAGGGGAAATTCGGGGAAGAACACTGAAGCTTTCTTT. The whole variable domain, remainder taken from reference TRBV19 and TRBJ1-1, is DGGITQSPKYLFRKEGQNVTLSCEQNLNHDAMYWYRQDPGQGLRLIYYSQIVNDFQKGDIAEGYSVSREKKESFPLTVTSAQKNPTAFYLCASRTRDRGNSGKNTEAFFGQGTRLTVV.

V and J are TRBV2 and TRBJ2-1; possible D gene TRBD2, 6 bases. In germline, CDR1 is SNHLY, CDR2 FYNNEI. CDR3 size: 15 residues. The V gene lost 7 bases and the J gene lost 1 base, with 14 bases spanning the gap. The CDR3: CASTERELSYNEQFF. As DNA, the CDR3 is TGTGCCAGCACGGAACGGGAGTTATCCTACAATGAGCAGTTCTTC.

For the CDR3, the DNA is TGTGCCAGCGGGTTGTGGGACAGGGATTCCTACGAGCAGTACTTC. This encodes CASGLWDRDSYEQYF. This chain joins TRBV27 and TRBJ2-7, with 9 bases aligning to TRBD1. The germline gives CDR1 MNHEY, CDR2 SMNVEV (reference sequence). There are 15 residues in the CDR3. V was pared by 8 bases and J by 1 base, with 9 bases of the junction left unmatched.

The DNA for the CDR3 is TGTGCCAGCAGCTTGGCCCCCGGACAAGGCTACGAGCAGTACTTC. Translating gives CASSLAPGQGYEQYF. The V call is TRBV5-6, the J call TRBJ2-7, with D possibly being TRBD1 (5 bases). This CDR3 contains 15 residues. V gave up 0 bases and J gave up 3 bases, with 13 bases separating them. Germline CDR1 reads SGHDT; CDR2 reads YYEEEE.

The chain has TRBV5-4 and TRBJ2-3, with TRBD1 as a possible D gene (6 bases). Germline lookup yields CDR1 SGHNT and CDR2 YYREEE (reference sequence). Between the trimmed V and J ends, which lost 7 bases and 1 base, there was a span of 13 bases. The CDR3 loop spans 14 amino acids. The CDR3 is CASSRGIGTDTQYF. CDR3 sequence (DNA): TGTGCCAGCTCGAGGGGGATCGGCACAGATACGCAGTATTTT.

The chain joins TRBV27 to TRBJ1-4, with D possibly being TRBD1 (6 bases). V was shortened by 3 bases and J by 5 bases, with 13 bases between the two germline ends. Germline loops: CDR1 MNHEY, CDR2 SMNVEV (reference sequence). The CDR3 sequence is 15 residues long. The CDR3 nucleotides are TGTGCCAGCAGTTTCCTCAGGGGTGGGAATGAAAAACTGTTTTTT. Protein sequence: CASSFLRGGNEKLFF.

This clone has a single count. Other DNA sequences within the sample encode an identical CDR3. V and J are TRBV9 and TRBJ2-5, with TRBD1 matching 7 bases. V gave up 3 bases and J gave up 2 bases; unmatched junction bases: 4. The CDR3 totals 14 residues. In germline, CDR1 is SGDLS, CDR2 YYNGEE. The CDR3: CASSARDRQETQYF. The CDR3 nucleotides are TGTGCCAGCAGCGCCCGGGACAGACAAGAGACCCAGTACTTC.

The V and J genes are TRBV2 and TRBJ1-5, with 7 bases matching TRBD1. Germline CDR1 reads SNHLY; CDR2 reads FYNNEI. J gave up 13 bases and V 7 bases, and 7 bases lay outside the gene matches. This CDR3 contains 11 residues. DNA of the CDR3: TGTGCCAGCACCGTGACAGGGACGCAGCATTTT. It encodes CASTVTGTQHF. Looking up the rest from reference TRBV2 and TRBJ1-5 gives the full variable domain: EPEVTQTPSHQVTQMGQEVILRCVPISNHLYFYWYRQILGQKVEFLVSFYNNEISEKSEIFDDQFSVERPDGSNFTLKIRSTKLEDSAMYFCASTVTGTQHFGDGTRLSIL.